A single sample gave rise to the 32 T cell receptor beta chains below, sequenced in a study of shared clonotypes between healthy human individuals. Clones were read by immunoSEQ multiplex PCR, and TCRdb kept only the in-frame ones, dropping some. There are approximately 180,000 clones in the sample; approximately 92% occur only once, and 0.067% lies in the top ten. Sequenced material: naive CD4+ T cells sorted from blood. As for subset: CD45RA+ positively selected. These receptors were obtained from a young woman in good health.

The V gene is TRBV5-1, the J gene TRBJ2-1, with 11 bases aligning to TRBD2. J gave up 4 bases and V 2 bases, and 8 bases lay outside the gene matches. The length of the CDR3 is 17 residues. Germline V gene lookup returns CDR1 SGHRS and CDR2 YFSETQ. The CDR3 bases are TGCGCCAGCAGCTTAGGCACTAGCGGGAGAGGGTACAATGAGCAGTTCTTC. It yields the protein CASSLGTSGRGYNEQFF.

V and J are TRBV27 and TRBJ2-6, with TRBD1 matching over 7 bases. CDR1 and CDR2 (germline): MNHEY, SMNVEV (reference sequence). The junction had 11 bases not matched to a gene; V was cut back by 6 bases and J by 0 bases. The CDR3 is 18 residues long. The CDR3 sequence is CASSSDRAPFSGANVLTF. The CDR3, as DNA: TGTGCCAGCAGCTCTGACAGGGCTCCCTTCTCTGGGGCCAACGTCCTGACTTTC.

This clone came up a few times. J is TRBJ2-7 and V is TRBV11-2, with 8 bases identical to TRBD2. CDR3 length equals 15 residues. Per germline, CDR1 SGHAT and CDR2 FQNNGV. With 1 base clipped from V and 2 bases from J, the junction kept 4 bases outside the gene matches. DNA for the CDR3: TGTGCCAGCAGCTTAGGGTCAGCGGGAGCCTACGAGCAGTACTTC. Encoded protein: CASSLGSAGAYEQYF.

This rearrangement joins TRBV15 to TRBJ2-1; tentatively, D is TRBD2 (5 bases). The V end was cut by 1 base, the J end by 6 bases, with 19 bases between. CDR1 and CDR2 from the germline V gene are LNHNV and YYDKDF (reference sequence). The CDR3 runs 17 residues. CDR3 bases: TGTGCCACCAGCAGAGTGGGTCTAGCTCTTCGGGGCAATGAGCAGTTCTTC. Translation gives CATSRVGLALRGNEQFF.

The chain employs TRBV19 and TRBJ1-1; D not certain. Between the trimmed V and J ends, which lost 7 bases and 3 bases, there was a span of 12 bases. The V gene's germline CDR1 is LNHDA and CDR2 SQIVND (reference sequence). The CDR3 contains 13 residues. The CDR3 loop is CASTRRAYTEAFF. For the CDR3, the DNA is TGTGCCAGTACTAGACGGGCCTACACTGAAGCTTTCTTT.

The V and J genes are TRBV7-3 and TRBJ2-1; TRBD2 agrees at 7 bases. Germline CDR1 and CDR2: SGHTA and FQGTGA. The junction had 9 bases not matched to a gene; V was cut back by 4 bases and J by 6 bases. This CDR3 region has 15 residues. This CDR3 is CASSSLAGIFNEQFF. CDR3 nucleotides: TGTGCCAGCAGCTCGTTAGCGGGTATATTCAATGAGCAGTTCTTC.

The CDR3 nucleotides are TGCGCCAGCAGCCGGCTAACGTACCAAGAGACCCAGTACTTC. Protein product: CASSRLTYQETQYF. The chain employs TRBV4-1 and TRBJ2-5; D is undetermined. CDR1 and CDR2 (germline): MGHRA, YSYEKL. CDR3 length: 14 residues. V was pared by 4 bases and J by 0 bases, with 9 bases between.

Regarding this clone: The CDR3 does not end in the conserved phenylalanine or tryptophan, so this is likely a read error. The DNA is omitted, as the CDR3 cannot be located on it reliably, and the CDR3 follows TCRdb's listing. This chain uses TRBV5-1 with TRBJ2-7; TRBD2 was called by the table and not checked on the DNA. The CDR3 extends over 11 residues, inclusive of both ends. CDR1 SGHRS and CDR2 YFSETQ come from the germline V gene. CDR3: CASSLGAETFL.

The chain recombines TRBV25-1 with TRBJ2-7; D remains unclear. V was clipped by 1 base and J by 5 bases, with 12 bases between them. Germline assignment: CDR1 MGHDK and CDR2 SYGVNS. The CDR3 extends over 14 amino acids. CDR3: CASSESLLFHEQYF. The CDR3 region has the DNA TGTGCCAGCAGTGAATCACTACTCTTCCACGAGCAGTACTTC.

In DNA, the CDR3 is TGTGCCAGCAGCACCCCGGGACAGGGTGGGAACGAGCAGTACTTC. It encodes CASSTPGQGGNEQYF. V usage is TRBV5-4 and J usage is TRBJ2-7; TRBD1 aligns across 9 bases. From germline, CDR1 is SGHNT and CDR2 YYREEE (reference sequence). The CDR3 sequence is 15 residues long. V shed 4 bases, J shed 5 bases, and the junction held 10 bases outside the gene matches.

The chain recombines TRBV9 with TRBJ2-1; perhaps TRBD2 as D (5 bases). CDR1 is SGDLS and CDR2 is YYNGEE in the germline V gene. V was shortened by 5 bases and J by 6 bases, with 24 bases between the two germline ends. The CDR3 length is 17 residues. CDR3 region: CASSPTLSGKGSNEQFF. DNA of the CDR3: TGTGCCAGCAGTCCCACCCTATCGGGGAAGGGTTCCAATGAGCAGTTCTTC.

The rearrangement uses TRBV6-5 and TRBJ2-7; unclear D gene. Trimming pared 0 bases from V and 2 bases from J, leaving 11 bases between. The CDR3 runs 15 residues. Germline CDR1 reads MNHEY; CDR2 reads SVGAGI. CDR3 DNA: TGTGCCAGCAGTTACTCGATGGCAGGTGCCTACGAGCAGTACTTC. It specifies CASSYSMAGAYEQYF.

The genes are TRBV10-3 and TRBJ2-5; possible D gene TRBD1, 6 bases. The better agreement between TRBJ2-7 and the DNA end casts doubt on the J call. Per the germline V gene, CDR1 is ENHRY and CDR2 is SYGVKD. The CDR3 extends over 17 amino acids. CDR3 nucleotides: TGTGCCATCAGTGAGTCGACCCTGGACAGCCTTCCCTACGAGCAGTACTTC. Protein sequence: CAISESTLDSLPYEQYF.

This chain links TRBV10-2 with TRBJ2-7, with D possibly being TRBD1 or TRBD2 (5 bases each). Between the trimmed V and J ends, which lost 8 bases and 1 base, there was a span of 9 bases. The CDR3 contains 12 residues. Germline-derived CDR1 and CDR2 are WSHSY and SAAADI. CDR3 sequence (DNA): TGCGCCAGCGGGACGGCGTCCTACGAGCAGTACTTC. Protein: CASGTASYEQYF.

This clone has more than one count but fewer than ten. The rearrangement links TRBV5-5 to TRBJ1-1, with D possibly being TRBD1 (5 bases). The CDR3 totals 14 residues. In germline, CDR1 is SGHKS, CDR2 YYEKEE (reference sequence). Trimming shortened V by 3 bases and J by 0 bases, and 9 bases separated the two germline ends. The DNA for the CDR3 is TGTGCCAGCAGCTCAAAGACAGTGAACACTGAAGCTTTCTTT. It is translated as CASSSKTVNTEAFF.

The chain employs TRBV28 and TRBJ2-7; a possible D gene is TRBD2 (6 bases). The CDR3 contains 14 residues. Germline CDR1 reads MDHEN; CDR2 reads SYDVKM. Trimming cost V 6 bases and J 5 bases, with 17 bases left between them. Here the CDR3 reads CASSPGLHENEQYF. The CDR3 DNA reads as TGTGCCAGCAGCCCGGGACTTCACGAGAACGAGCAGTACTTC.

The J gene is TRBJ1-5, the V gene TRBV6-6, with unresolved D. The V gene's germline CDR1 is MNHNY and CDR2 SVGAGI (reference sequence). This CDR3 contains 14 residues. Between the trimmed V and J ends, which lost 2 bases and 3 bases, there was a span of 8 bases. For the CDR3, the DNA is TGTGCCAGCAGTTACACCGGGTCCAATCAGCCCCAGCATTTT. This sequence encodes CASSYTGSNQPQHF.

The chain is built from TRBV29-1 and TRBJ2-3, with D maybe TRBD2 (5 bases). The CDR3 totals 15 residues. Trimming pared 3 bases from V and 2 bases from J, leaving 15 bases between. CDR1 is SQVTM and CDR2 is ANQGSEA in the germline V gene. This CDR3 is CSVDRGLGYTDTQYF. As DNA, the CDR3 is TGCAGCGTTGATCGGGGTCTGGGCTACACAGATACGCAGTATTTT.

To note about this clone: This specimen includes other DNA sequences encoding the same CDR3. The genes are TRBV10-3 and TRBJ2-7; 8 bases align to TRBD1. The germline V gene encodes CDR1 ENHRY and CDR2 SYGVKD. The CDR3 consists of 14 residues. The trim removed 4 bases at V and 2 bases at J, leaving 4 bases unmatched. The CDR3 protein is CAISAGTGTYEQYF. The CDR3 DNA follows: TGTGCCATCAGTGCCGGGACAGGCACCTACGAGCAGTACTTC.

This clone has only one observation. The chain carries TRBV6-6 and TRBJ2-1; perhaps TRBD2 as D (6 bases). The length of the CDR3 is 15 residues. V lost 8 bases and J lost 7, with 21 bases in between. Looked up from germline, CDR1 is MNHNY and CDR2 is SVGAGI (reference sequence). DNA of the CDR3: TGTGCCAGCTCGACCGGGGCAGGGAGGTTAAATGAGCAGTTCTTC. Its translation: CASSTGAGRLNEQFF.

The chain combines TRBV5-1 with TRBJ2-5, with D uncertain. CDR3 length equals 12 residues. Trimming took off 2 bases at V and 3 bases at J, with 5 bases between the two ends. The germline CDR1 and CDR2 sequences are SGHRS and YFSETQ. This CDR3 reads CASSLEEETQYF. CDR3 DNA sequence: TGCGCCAGCAGCTTAGAGGAAGAGACCCAGTACTTC.

CDR3 sequence: CASSPEGLYEQYF. DNA of the CDR3: TGCGCCAGCAGCCCCGAGGGCCTCTACGAGCAGTACTTC. This chain links TRBV5-1 with TRBJ2-7; D perhaps matches TRBD2 (5 bases). Germline values: CDR1 SGHRS, CDR2 YFSETQ. This CDR3 has 13 amino acids. Trimming removed 4 bases from V and 3 bases from J, with 11 bases in between.

The genes are TRBV4-1 and TRBJ1-6, with 10 bases matching TRBD1. V was clipped by 0 bases and J by 8 bases; unmatched bases: 10. The CDR3 length is 18 residues. Germline CDR1 is MGHRA and CDR2 is YSYEKL. The CDR3 here is CASSQDPGTGDGDSPLHF. Here the CDR3 DNA reads TGCGCCAGCAGCCAAGATCCCGGGACAGGGGACGGAGATTCACCCCTCCACTTT.

The V call is TRBV9, the J call TRBJ2-7; TRBD2 agrees at 8 bases. Trimming took 0 bases from V and 5 from J; bases not matched to a gene: 4. The V gene's germline CDR1 is SGDLS and CDR2 YYNGEE. The CDR3 extends over 14 amino acids. CDR3 in amino acids: CASSVGLAGHEQYF. Here the CDR3 DNA reads TGTGCCAGCAGCGTAGGTCTAGCGGGCCACGAGCAGTACTTC.

The chain joins TRBV5-1 to TRBJ2-7; no definite D call. The CDR3 is 15 amino acids. Germline CDR1 and CDR2: SGHRS and YFSETQ. Trimming removed 0 bases from V and 2 bases from J, with 12 bases in between. The CDR3 reads CASSLGAGRAYEQYF. CDR3 bases: TGCGCCAGCAGCTTGGGGGCAGGTCGGGCCTACGAGCAGTACTTC.

The rearrangement joins TRBV19 to TRBJ2-1; D is unclear. There are 13 residues in the CDR3. Trimming stripped 2 bases from V and 7 bases from J, with 9 bases between. The germline V gene encodes CDR1 LNHDA and CDR2 SQIVND (reference sequence). CDR3 in DNA: TGTGCCAGTAGTATACCCCTAGGGAATGAGCAGTTCTTC. Protein sequence: CASSIPLGNEQFF.

This chain joins TRBV7-2 and TRBJ2-1, with 11 bases lining up with TRBD2. Losses at the gene ends were 5 bases for V and 1 base for J; bases not matched to a gene: 7. The CDR3 totals 17 residues. The V gene's germline CDR1 is SGHTA and CDR2 FQGNSA. CDR3 nucleotides: TGTGCCAGCAGCCCTCGACTAGCGGGGACTTCCTACAATGAGCAGTTCTTC. Its translation is CASSPRLAGTSYNEQFF.

This clone occurred once. The chain has TRBV6-6 and TRBJ2-3; D gene uncertain. The germline V gene encodes CDR1 MNHNY and CDR2 SVGAGI (reference sequence). Trimming took off 0 bases at V and 2 bases at J, with 12 bases between the two ends. The CDR3 runs 16 residues. Written as DNA, the CDR3 is TGTGCCAGCAGTTACTCGAATTCCGTGAACACAGATACGCAGTATTTT. Translated, it gives CASSYSNSVNTDTQYF.

This clone was recorded once. V is TRBV29-1 and J is TRBJ1-2; no reliable D call. Germline V gene sequence: CDR1 SQVTM, CDR2 ANQGSEA. The CDR3 length is 13 residues. The germline V and J ends were trimmed by 4 bases and 0 bases, with 9 bases remaining between them. The CDR3 DNA reads TGCAGCGTTGGAAGAGGTGCTAACTATGGCTACACCTTC. Residues: CSVGRGANYGYTF. Filled out from reference TRBV29-1 and TRBJ1-2, the complete variable domain reads SAVISQKPSRDICQRGTSLTIQCQVDSQVTMMFWYRQQPGQSLTLIATANQGSEATYESGFVIDKFPISRPNLTFSTLTVSNMSPEDSSIYLCSVGRGANYGYTFGSGTRLTVV.

V is TRBV7-6 and J is TRBJ1-1; D is uncertain. V lost 6 bases, J lost 2 bases, and 13 bases lay in between. Germline V gene data show CDR1 as SGHVS and CDR2 as FNYEAQ. This CDR3 region has 14 residues. Written as DNA, the CDR3 is TGTGCCAGCAGTCTGTGGGAGGGTAACACTGAAGCTTTCTTT. It codes for CASSLWEGNTEAFF.

The CDR3 is CASRLDHSYEQYF. The CDR3 DNA reads as TGTGCCAGCAGGCTGGACCACTCCTACGAGCAGTACTTC. The chain joins TRBV2 to TRBJ2-7, with D hard to call. CDR1 is SNHLY, CDR2 FYNNEI, per germline. There are 13 residues in the CDR3. V was trimmed by 6 bases and J by 0 bases, leaving 9 bases between them. Drawing the rest from reference TRBV2 and TRBJ2-7, the complete variable domain is EPEVTQTPSHQVTQMGQEVILRCVPISNHLYFYWYRQILGQKVEFLVSFYNNEISEKSEIFDDQFSVERPDGSNFTLKIRSTKLEDSAMYFCASRLDHSYEQYFGPGTRLTVT.

The DNA for the CDR3 is TGTGCCAGCACTGGCAACACTGAAGCTTTCTTT. Its translation: CASTGNTEAFF. This sequence joins TRBV2 and TRBJ1-1, with D uncertain. The CDR3 is 11 amino acids. Germline CDR1 and CDR2: SNHLY and FYNNEI. Deletions cut 7 bases from V and 2 bases from J, with 5 bases between.